A selection of T cell receptor beta chains follows, all from one sample in a study of T cell repertoires in cytomegalovirus infection. MiXCR, run by TCRdb on the reads, gives a single entry per CDR3 protein. The sample holds about 310,000 distinct CDR3 sequences; about a sixth are singletons and the top ten take approximately 12%. The sample comprised PBMCs. These receptors were collected from a human donor in good health (CMV status not recorded). Some clones in this sample may be carry-over from other donors' samples. CDR3s include the opening cysteine and the closing phenylalanine or tryptophan. The order of the fields is clone size, D gene, V gene, J gene, CDR3 DNA, CDR3 protein. The D gene is left open where the match is weak. Clone size is stated in some rows and not others, as once, few, many or a class when expanded.

few	.	TRBV5-1	TRBJ2-3	TGCGCCAGCAGCTTGGAAGGGGTCACAGATACGCAGTATTTT	CASSLEGVTDTQYF
many	TRBD1	TRBV7-9	TRBJ1-5	TGTGCCAGCAGAGAGAGGACAGGGGGGAACCCCGGGGGCAATCAGCCCCAGCATTTT	CASRERTGGNPGGNQPQHF
many	.	TRBV19	TRBJ2-6	TGTGCCAGTAGCCCCATCTCTGGGGCCAACGTCCTGACTTTC	CASSPISGANVLTF
few	.	TRBV3-1	TRBJ2-7	TGTGCCAGCAGCCAAGATGGGGGATCCAACGCTTTCTACGAGCAGTACTTC	CASSQDGGSNAFYEQYF
few	.	TRBV20-1	TRBJ2-7	TGCAGTGCTAGAGATCTATTGCAGGGTGGGTTATTATACGAGCAGTACTTC	CSARDLLQGGLLYEQYF
many	.	TRBV4-1	TRBJ2-6	TGCGCCAGCAGCCAAGTCCAGGGCGCTGGGGCCAACGTCCTGACTTTC	CASSQVQGAGANVLTF
many	.	TRBV28	TRBJ1-5	TGTGCCAGCAGTTCCGCTGCGTCTGCAGCGAGCAATCAGCCCCAGCATTTT	CASSSAASAASNQPQHF
many	.	TRBV7-2	TRBJ1-1	TGTGCCAGCAGCTTACGTTTTACGGGGAGGAACACTGAAGCTTTCTTT	CASSLRFTGRNTEAFF
.	.	TRBV28	TRBJ1-5	TGTGCCACCATAAAGGGGGGGAGCAATCAGCCCCAGCATTTT	CATIKGGSNQPQHF
.	.	TRBV18	TRBJ1-1	TGTGCCAGCTCTACTGGGGGTCCCAACACTGAAGCTTTCTTT	CASSTGGPNTEAFF
few	.	TRBV12-3/TRBV12-4	TRBJ1-2	TGTGCCAGCAGTACATCGGGCCTAGCCTACACCTTC	CASSTSGLAYTF
many	.	TRBV28	TRBJ1-5	TGTGCCAGCAGCAGGGACGGTAGCAATCAGCCCCAGCATTTT	CASSRDGSNQPQHF
.	TRBD2	TRBV12-3/TRBV12-4	TRBJ2-6	TGTGCCAGCAGTGTAAAGACTAGCGGAACCTCTGGGGCCAACGTCCTGACTTTC	CASSVKTSGTSGANVLTF
few	.	TRBV4-2	TRBJ1-5	TGTGCCAGCAGCCCTCAATGGACTGGCAATCAGCCCCAGCATTTT	CASSPQWTGNQPQHF
many	.	TRBV7-2	TRBJ1-1	TGTGCCAGCAGCTTTAGGAGGGTTGGGAACACTGAAGCTTTCTTT	CASSFRRVGNTEAFF
few	.	TRBV5-1	TRBJ1-1	TGCGCCAGCAGCGGCAGTTCGGGCGGTAGCACTGAAGCTTTCTTT	CASSGSSGGSTEAFF
.	.	TRBV9	TRBJ2-2	TGTGCGACGGGGAATCCGAACACCGGGGAGCTGTTTTTT	CATGNPNTGELFF
few	.	TRBV27	TRBJ1-1	TGTGCCAGCAGACTACGAGAGGGGACTGAAGCTTTCTTT	CASRLREGTEAFF
many	TRBD1	TRBV6-1	TRBJ2-7	TGTGCCAGCAGTGACCTGGACAGGCTGTACGAGCAGTACTTC	CASSDLDRLYEQYF
many	.	TRBV12-3/TRBV12-4	TRBJ1-2	TGTGCCAGCAGTTCAGGCTACTATGGCTACACCTTC	CASSSGYYGYTF
.	.	TRBV12-5	TRBJ2-1	TGTGCTAGTGGTGACGATGATGGGGGGAGCTCCTACAATGAGCAGTTCTTC	CASGDDDGGSSYNEQFF
.	.	TRBV29-1	TRBJ2-5	TGCAGCGAGGGGGGGGCCGATAAAGAGACCCAGTACTTC	CSEGGADKETQYF
.	TRBD1	TRBV12-3/TRBV12-4	TRBJ1-5	TGTGCCAGCAGGCTGGGACAGAGCAATCAGCCCCAGCATTTT	CASRLGQSNQPQHF
.	TRBD1	TRBV29-1	TRBJ1-2	TGCAGCGTTGAAGATCAAGACAGGGGCTTTGGCTACACCTTC	CSVEDQDRGFGYTF
many	TRBD1	TRBV7-2	TRBJ2-7	TGTGCCAGCAGCTTCCGCAGCTCCGGGACAGGGGGCCGCAGGGCCTACGAGCAGTACTTC	CASSFRSSGTGGRRAYEQYF
few	TRBD1	TRBV5-1	TRBJ1-4	TGCGCCAGCAGCTCTCGGGGACAGGGCGAAAAACTGTTTTTT	CASSSRGQGEKLFF
.	.	TRBV20-1	TRBJ1-6	TGCAGTGCTAGATCTACAGGGACCGGGGCGGATTCACCCCTCCACTTT	CSARSTGTGADSPLHF
few	.	TRBV5-1	TRBJ2-1	TGCGCCAGCAGCTTGGGAGGGCTTAATGAGCAGTTCTTC	CASSLGGLNEQFF
.	.	TRBV20-1	TRBJ1-3	TGCAGTGCTACGCGCAGGGAGTCTGGAAACACCATATATTTT	CSATRRESGNTIYF
few	.	TRBV12-3/TRBV12-4	TRBJ1-5	TGTGCCAGCAGTTTGTTGGGCAGGGGTAGCAATCAGCCCCAGCATTTT	CASSLLGRGSNQPQHF
few	TRBD1	TRBV4-2	TRBJ1-2	TGTGCCAGCACCTCGGCCGGGACAGAAAACTATGGCTACACCTTC	CASTSAGTENYGYTF
few	TRBD1	TRBV20-1	TRBJ1-2	TGCAGTGCTAGAGTCGGACAGGGAGGGGATGGCTACACCTTC	CSARVGQGGDGYTF
.	TRBD2	TRBV2	TRBJ2-3	TGTGCCAGCAGTTCTAGCGGGCACACAGATACGCAGTATTTT	CASSSSGHTDTQYF
many	TRBD1	TRBV28	TRBJ2-1	TGTGCCGCCCGGGACAGGGAACCCAATGAGCAGTTCTTC	CAARDREPNEQFF
few	.	TRBV6-8	TRBJ2-2	TGTGCCAGCAGTCATACTAGTGTCACCGGGGAGCTGTTTTTT	CASSHTSVTGELFF
few	.	TRBV6-1	TRBJ2-6	TGTGCCATCTCGACGATGGTGGGGGGGCCTTTTCACTCTGGGGCCAACGTCCTGACTTTC	CAISTMVGGPFHSGANVLTF
.	TRBD1	TRBV6-5	TRBJ1-1	TGTGCCAGCAGTTACTATCAGGGGGCCTCTGAAGCTTTCTTT	CASSYYQGASEAFF
few	.	TRBV9	TRBJ2-7	TGTGCCAGCAGCGTAGGGGATCTGCGCTCCTACGAGCAGTACTTC	CASSVGDLRSYEQYF
few	.	TRBV7-9	TRBJ2-3	TGTGCCAGCAGCCCCCCCGGGGATACGCAGTATTTT	CASSPPGDTQYF
many	.	TRBV7-2	TRBJ1-2	TGTGCCAGCAGCTTAGAGCAGGGGAGGGATGGCTACACCTTC	CASSLEQGRDGYTF
many	.	TRBV7-6	TRBJ1-1	TGTGCCAGCAGCTTAGAGGTCTCCACTGAAGCTTTCTTT	CASSLEVSTEAFF
.	.	TRBV12-3/TRBV12-4	TRBJ1-5	TGTGCCAGCAGTTCACGCACCGGGTCCCCGGGCAATCAGCCCCAGCATTTT	CASSSRTGSPGNQPQHF
.	.	TRBV5-1	TRBJ1-4	TGCGCCAGCAGCTCCCAAACGAAGCGACAGAGACTGTTTTTT	CASSSQTKRQRLFF
few	.	TRBV7-2	TRBJ1-5	TGTGCCAGCAGCTTGGGCGCCAGGATTAATCAGCCCCAGCATTTT	CASSLGARINQPQHF
once	TRBD1	TRBV7-9	TRBJ1-1	TGTGCCAGCAGCCAGGCGGGACAGCCCGAAGCTTTCTTT	CASSQAGQPEAFF
many	.	TRBV6-2/TRBV6-3	TRBJ2-5	TGTGCCAGCAGTTACCAAGAGACCCAGTACTTC	CASSYQETQYF
many	TRBD2	TRBV7-2	TRBJ2-5	TGTGCCAGCAGCTTGTTGCTAGCGGGGGTATCGGAGACCCAGTACTTC	CASSLLLAGVSETQYF
many	.	TRBV7-2	TRBJ1-2	TGTGCCAGCAGCTTAGCCGTATTCTATGGCTACACCTTC	CASSLAVFYGYTF
few	.	TRBV5-8	TRBJ2-2	TGTGCCAGCAGCTTGGCCCTCGGGTTCTGGACCGGGGAGCTGTTTTTT	CASSLALGFWTGELFF
many	.	TRBV7-9	TRBJ2-7	TGTGCCAGCAGCTTGTCGCAGGGGCAACTCTACGAGCAGTACTTC	CASSLSQGQLYEQYF
.	.	TRBV2	TRBJ1-5	TGTGCCAGCAGCGATCAAAGTGGCAATCAGCCCCAGCATTTT	CASSDQSGNQPQHF
.	.	TRBV29-1	TRBJ2-5	TGCAGCGTCGCAACTAGCCGAACTAACCAAGAGACCCAGTACTTC	CSVATSRTNQETQYF